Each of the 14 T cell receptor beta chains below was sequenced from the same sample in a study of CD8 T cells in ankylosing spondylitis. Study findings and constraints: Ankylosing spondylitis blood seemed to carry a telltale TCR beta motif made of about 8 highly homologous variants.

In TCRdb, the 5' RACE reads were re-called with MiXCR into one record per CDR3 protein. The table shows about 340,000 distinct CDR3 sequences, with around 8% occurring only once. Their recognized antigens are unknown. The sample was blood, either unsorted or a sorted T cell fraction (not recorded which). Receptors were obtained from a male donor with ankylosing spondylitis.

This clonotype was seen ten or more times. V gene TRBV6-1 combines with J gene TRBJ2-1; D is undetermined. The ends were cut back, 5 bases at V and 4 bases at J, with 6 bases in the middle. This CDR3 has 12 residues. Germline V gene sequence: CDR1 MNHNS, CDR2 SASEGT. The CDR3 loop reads CASSRTYNEQFF. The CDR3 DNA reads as TGTGCCAGCAGTCGGACGTACAATGAGCAGTTCTTC.

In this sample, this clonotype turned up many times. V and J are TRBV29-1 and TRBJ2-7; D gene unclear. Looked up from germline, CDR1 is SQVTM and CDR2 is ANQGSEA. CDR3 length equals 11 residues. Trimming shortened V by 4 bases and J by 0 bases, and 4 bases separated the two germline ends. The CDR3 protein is CSVGLSYEQYF. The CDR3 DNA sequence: TGCAGCGTTGGCCTCTCCTACGAGCAGTACTTC.

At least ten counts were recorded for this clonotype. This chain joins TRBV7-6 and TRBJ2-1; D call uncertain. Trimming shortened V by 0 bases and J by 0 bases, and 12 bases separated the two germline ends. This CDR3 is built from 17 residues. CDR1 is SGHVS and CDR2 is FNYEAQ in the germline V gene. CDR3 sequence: CASSLAYSPFSYNEQFF. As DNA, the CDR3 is TGTGCCAGCAGCTTAGCCTACTCCCCCTTCTCCTACAATGAGCAGTTCTTC.

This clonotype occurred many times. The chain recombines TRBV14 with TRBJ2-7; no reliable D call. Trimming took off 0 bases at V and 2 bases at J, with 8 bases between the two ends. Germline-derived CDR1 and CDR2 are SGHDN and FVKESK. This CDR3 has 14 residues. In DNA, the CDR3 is TGTGCCAGCAGCCAAGATCGAAGGGCCTACGAGCAGTACTTC. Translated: CASSQDRRAYEQYF.

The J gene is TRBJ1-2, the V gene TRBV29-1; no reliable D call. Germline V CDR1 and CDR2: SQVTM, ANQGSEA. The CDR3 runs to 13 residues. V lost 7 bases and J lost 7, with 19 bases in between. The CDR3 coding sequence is TGCAGCGCCGGAGGTCAGGACTTGGGTGGCTACACCTTC. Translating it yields CSAGGQDLGGYTF. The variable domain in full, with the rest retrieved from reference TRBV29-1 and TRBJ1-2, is SAVISQKPSRDICQRGTSLTIQCQVDSQVTMMFWYRQQPGQSLTLIATANQGSEATYESGFVIDKFPISRPNLTFSTLTVSNMSPEDSSIYLCSAGGQDLGGYTFGSGTRLTVV.

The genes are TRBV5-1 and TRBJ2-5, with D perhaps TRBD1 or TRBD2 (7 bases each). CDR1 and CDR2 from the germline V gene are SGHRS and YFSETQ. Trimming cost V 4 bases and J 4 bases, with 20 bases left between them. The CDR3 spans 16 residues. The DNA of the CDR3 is TGCGCCAGCAGCACCCGGGAGGCAGGGGGTCTAGAGACCCAGTACTTC. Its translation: CASSTREAGGLETQYF. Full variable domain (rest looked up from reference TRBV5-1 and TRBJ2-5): KAGVTQTPRYLIKTRGQQVTLSCSPISGHRSVSWYQQTPGQGLQFLFEYFSETQRNKGNFPGRFSGRQFSNSRSEMNVSTLELGDSALYLCASSTREAGGLETQYFGPGTRLLVL.

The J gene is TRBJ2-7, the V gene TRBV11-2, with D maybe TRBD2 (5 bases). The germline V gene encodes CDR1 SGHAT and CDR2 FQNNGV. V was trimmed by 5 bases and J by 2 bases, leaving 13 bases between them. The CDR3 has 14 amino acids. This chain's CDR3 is CASSQQLVAYEQYF. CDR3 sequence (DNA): TGTGCCAGCAGCCAACAACTAGTCGCCTACGAGCAGTACTTC.

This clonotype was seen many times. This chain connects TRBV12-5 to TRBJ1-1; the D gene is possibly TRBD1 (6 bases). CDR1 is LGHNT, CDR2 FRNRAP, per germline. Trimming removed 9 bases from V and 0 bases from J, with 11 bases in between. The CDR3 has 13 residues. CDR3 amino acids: CARSDRLNTEAFF. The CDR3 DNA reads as TGTGCTAGGAGTGACAGGCTGAACACTGAAGCTTTCTTT.

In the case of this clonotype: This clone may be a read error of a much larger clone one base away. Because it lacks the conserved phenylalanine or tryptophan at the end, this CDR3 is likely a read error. The CDR3 DNA sequence: TGCAGTGCTAGAGGCGGGGCGGAAGAGCAGTTCCTC. Amino acids: CSARGGAEEQFL. The V gene is TRBV20-1, the J gene TRBJ2-1; a possible D gene is TRBD2 (6 bases). Germline values: CDR1 DFQATT, CDR2 SNEGSKA (reference sequence). With 1 base removed from V and 10 bases from J, the gap between germline ends came to 11 bases. The CDR3 totals 12 residues.

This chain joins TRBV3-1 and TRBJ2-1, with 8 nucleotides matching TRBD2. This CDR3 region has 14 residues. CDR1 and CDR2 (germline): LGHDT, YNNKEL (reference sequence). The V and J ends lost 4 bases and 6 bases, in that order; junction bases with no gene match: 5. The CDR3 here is CASSPLAGLNEQFF. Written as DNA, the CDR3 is TGTGCCAGCAGCCCTCTAGCGGGCCTCAATGAGCAGTTCTTC.

The CDR3 protein is CASSSFGENYNEQFF. CDR3 sequence (DNA): TGTGCCAGCAGCTCCTTCGGGGAAAACTACAATGAGCAGTTCTTC. The rearrangement uses TRBV7-3 and TRBJ2-1; D is possibly TRBD2 (5 bases). The CDR3 is 15 amino acids. V was cut by 4 bases and J by 3 bases, with 13 bases left in between. Germline loops: CDR1 SGHTA, CDR2 FQGTGA.

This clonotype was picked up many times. In DNA form, the CDR3 reads TGTGCCAGCAGTTTAGTGCCAGGCCTGTCCTATGGCTACACCTTC. It specifies CASSLVPGLSYGYTF. The V gene is TRBV27, the J gene TRBJ1-2; D is unresolved. Germline V gene data show CDR1 as MNHEY and CDR2 as SMNVEV (reference sequence). Trimming removed 2 bases at V and 4 bases at J, with 14 bases between. The CDR3 has 15 amino acids.

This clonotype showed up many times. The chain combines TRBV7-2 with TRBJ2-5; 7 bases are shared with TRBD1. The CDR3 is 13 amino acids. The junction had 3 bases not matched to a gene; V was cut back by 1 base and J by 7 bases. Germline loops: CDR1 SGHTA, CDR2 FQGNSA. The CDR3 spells CASSLEQGRTQYF. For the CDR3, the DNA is TGTGCCAGCAGCTTAGAACAGGGGAGGACCCAGTACTTC.

The CDR3 coding sequence is TGTGCCAGCAGCAAATTCCTGGACGTGACCTACGAGCAGTACTTC. This codes for CASSKFLDVTYEQYF. This chain joins TRBV7-2 and TRBJ2-7; no definite D call. This CDR3 spans 15 amino acids. The V gene's germline CDR1 is SGHTA and CDR2 FQGNSA. V was pared by 5 bases and J by 2 bases, with 16 bases between.